The entry below gives a single T cell receptor beta chain sequence along with its context. The antigen is not known. Germline CDR1 is SGDLS and CDR2 is YYNGEE. The CDR3 length is 14 residues. Trimming removed 2 bases from V and 2 bases from J, with 10 bases in between. The authors amplified TCR beta CDR3 regions, and they did so from RNA transcripts for repertoire sequencing. RT-PCR in the first round used HTBI primers; a second-round multiplex PCR followed. Each CDR3 protein is one row after TCRdb ran MiXCR on the multiplex PCR reads. This table holds 650,000 to 900,000 distinct CDR3 sequences, 40% found once. The sample comes from a study of Graves' ophthalmopathy and Graves' hyperthyroidism. Study-wide context: The blood sample was drawn at first diagnosis and before any treatment. Study outcomes and limitations: It was with roughly 71% sensitivity and approximately 75% specificity that the model predicted ophthalmopathy progression. Among expanded thyroid clonotypes above 0.001 frequency, most also occurred in blood.

In donors with ophthalmopathy, activity was moderate-to-severe, with CAS ≥3, NOSPECS ≥4 and duration under 3 months. J is TRBJ1-1 and V is TRBV9, with D hard to call. Material for sequencing was peripheral blood. This receptor was taken from an adult man with Graves' ophthalmopathy. CDR3 sequence (DNA): TGTGCCAGCAGCGTCCGGTTGGATAACACTGAAGCTTTCTTT. Encoded protein: CASSVRLDNTEAFF.